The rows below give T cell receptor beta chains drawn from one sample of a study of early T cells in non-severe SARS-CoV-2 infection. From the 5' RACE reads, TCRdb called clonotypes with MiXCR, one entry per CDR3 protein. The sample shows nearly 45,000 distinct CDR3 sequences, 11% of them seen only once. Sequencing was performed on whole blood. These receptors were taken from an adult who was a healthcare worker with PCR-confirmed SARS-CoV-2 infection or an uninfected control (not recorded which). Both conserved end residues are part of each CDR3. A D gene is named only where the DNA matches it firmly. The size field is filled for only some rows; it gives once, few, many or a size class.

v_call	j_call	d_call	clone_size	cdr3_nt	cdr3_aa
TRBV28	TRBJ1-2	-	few	TGTGCCAGCAGTTTGCGAAACTATGGCTACACCTTC	CASSLRNYGYTF
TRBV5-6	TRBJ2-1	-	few	TGTGCCTACCGGAGGTGGGGTGTCGATGAGCAGTTCTTC	CAYRRWGVDEQFF
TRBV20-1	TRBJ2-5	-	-	TGCAGTGCCCCAGGGAGCGGAATACAAGAGACCCAGTACTTC	CSAPGSGIQETQYF
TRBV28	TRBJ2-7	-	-	TGTGCCAGCAGTCCACGATACTCCTACGAGCAGTACTTC	CASSPRYSYEQYF
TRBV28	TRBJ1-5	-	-	TGTGCCAGCAGAGACGAACAGGGTAGCAATCAGCCCCAGCATTTT	CASRDEQGSNQPQHF
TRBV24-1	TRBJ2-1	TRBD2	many	TGTGCCACCAGTGATAGCGGGAGCTCCTACAATGAGCAGTTCTTC	CATSDSGSSYNEQFF
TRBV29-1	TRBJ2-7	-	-	TGCAGCGTTGTGGGCCAGTCCTACGAGCAGTACTTC	CSVVGQSYEQYF
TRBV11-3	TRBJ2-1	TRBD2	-	TGTGCCAGCAGCCCCCGAGGGATTAGCGGGCACAATGAGCAGTTCTTC	CASSPRGISGHNEQFF
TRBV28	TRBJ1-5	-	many	TGTGCCAGCACCGCCCCAGTGGGGAGCAATCAGCCCCAGCATTTT	CASTAPVGSNQPQHF
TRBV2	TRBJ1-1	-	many	TGTGCCAGCACACTCGACGGAATGAACACTGAAGCTTTCTTT	CASTLDGMNTEAFF
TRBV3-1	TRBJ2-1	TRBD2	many	TGTGCCAGCAGCCTAAAGATGTCGGGACTAGGGATCTACAATGAGCAGTTCTTC	CASSLKMSGLGIYNEQFF
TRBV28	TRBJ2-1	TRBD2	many	TGTGCCAGCAGGTCGGGACTAGCGTCTGAGCAGTTCTTC	CASRSGLASEQFF
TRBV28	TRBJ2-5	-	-	TGTGCCAGCAAATTGGGAAGAGGATACCAAGAGACCCAGTACTTC	CASKLGRGYQETQYF
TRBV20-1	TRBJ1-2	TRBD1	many	TGCAGTGCTAGAGGGACAGGGGGCGGTGGCTACACCTTC	CSARGTGGGGYTF
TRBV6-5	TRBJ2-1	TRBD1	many	TGTGCCAGCAGTGGACAGGGTCTCTACAATGAGCAGTTCTTC	CASSGQGLYNEQFF
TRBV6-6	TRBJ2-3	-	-	-	CASSSSTVGTDTQYF
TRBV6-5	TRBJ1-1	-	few	TGTGCCAGCAGTTACTCGCCCAGGCCGGCTTTCTTT	CASSYSPRPAFF
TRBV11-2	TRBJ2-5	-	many	TGTGCCAGCAGCTTAGGACCGTACCAAGAGACCCAGTACTTC	CASSLGPYQETQYF
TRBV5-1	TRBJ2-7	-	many	TGCGCCAGCAGCTTGGGGAACGAGCAGTACTTC	CASSLGNEQYF
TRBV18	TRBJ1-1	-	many	TGTGCCAGCTCACCTCCAGGGTTGACTGAAGCTTTCTTT	CASSPPGLTEAFF
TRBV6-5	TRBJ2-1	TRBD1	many	TGTGCCAGCAGTCGCCAACAGGGGAATGAGCAGTTCTTC	CASSRQQGNEQFF
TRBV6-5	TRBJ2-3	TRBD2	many	TGTGCCAGCACCGCAACTAGCGGGAGGGCCCCAACAGATACGCAGTATTTT	CASTATSGRAPTDTQYF
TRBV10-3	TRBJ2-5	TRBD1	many	TGTGCCATCAGTGATCCGGGACAGTCCCCGACGGAGGAGACCCAGTACTTC	CAISDPGQSPTEETQYF
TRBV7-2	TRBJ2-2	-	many	TGTGCCAGCAGCTTTCTTGGGGTCGGCGACACCGGGGAGCTGTTTTTT	CASSFLGVGDTGELFF
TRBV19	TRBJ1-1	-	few	TGTGCCAGTATCGGTGGGGTTACTGAAGCTTTCTTT	CASIGGVTEAFF
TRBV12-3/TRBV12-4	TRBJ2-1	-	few	TGTGCCAGCAGTTTTCGGACGGGGAGCTCCTACAATGAGCAGTTCTTC	CASSFRTGSSYNEQFF
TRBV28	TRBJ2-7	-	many	TGTGCCAGCACCTCGGGACTTTTCCCCTACGAGCAGTACTTC	CASTSGLFPYEQYF
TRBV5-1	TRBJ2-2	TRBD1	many	TGCGCCAGCGATCCTGGGACAGCGAACACCGGGGAGCTGTTTTTT	CASDPGTANTGELFF
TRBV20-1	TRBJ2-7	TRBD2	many	TGCAGTGCTAGAGAGGGGACTAGGGACTACGAGCAGTACTTC	CSAREGTRDYEQYF
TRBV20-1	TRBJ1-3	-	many	TGCAGTGCTAGAAAACCGGCCCCTAGCTATCCTTACTCTGGAAACACCATATATTTT	CSARKPAPSYPYSGNTIYF
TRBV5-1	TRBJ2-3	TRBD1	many	TGCGCCAGCAGCCCCCGCCAAGACAGGACAGGGGTCACAGATACGCAGTATTTT	CASSPRQDRTGVTDTQYF
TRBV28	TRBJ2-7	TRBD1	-	TGTGCCAGCAGTGTTTCGGGGACAGGCCTCTACGAGCAGTACTTC	CASSVSGTGLYEQYF
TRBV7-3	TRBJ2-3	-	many	TGTGCCAGCAGCTTGACCCCGAGGGTGGGCGATACGCAGTATTTT	CASSLTPRVGDTQYF
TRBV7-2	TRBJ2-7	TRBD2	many	TGTGCCAGCAGCTTAGACCCTAGCGGTTACGAGCAGTACTTC	CASSLDPSGYEQYF
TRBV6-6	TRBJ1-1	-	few	TGTGCCAGCCTTATTCCCAGTGGCGGAGAGGTGCCTGAAGCTTTCTTT	CASLIPSGGEVPEAFF
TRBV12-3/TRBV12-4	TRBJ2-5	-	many	TGTGCCAGCAGTGACAGATTCACCCAAGAGACCCAGTACTTC	CASSDRFTQETQYF
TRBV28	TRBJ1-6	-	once	TGTGCCAGCAGGGGGGGGGCTTCGAATTCACCCCTCCACTTT	CASRGGASNSPLHF
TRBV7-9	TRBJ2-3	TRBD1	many	TGTGCCAGCAGCTCCGGGACAGGGAGGGATAGCACAGATACGCAGTATTTT	CASSSGTGRDSTDTQYF
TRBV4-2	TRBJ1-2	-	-	TGTGCCAGCAGCCAAGAAAAGGGCTTCTATGGCTACACCTTC	CASSQEKGFYGYTF
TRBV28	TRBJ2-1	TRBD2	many	TGTGCCAGCAGAGTTCACCCCGGGACTAGCGGGAGGTGGGGAGATGAGCAGTTCTTC	CASRVHPGTSGRWGDEQFF